The rows below give T cell receptor beta chains drawn from one sample of a study of spatial heterogeneity in lung cancer. TCRdb independently ran MiXCR on the 5' RACE reads; one entry per CDR3 protein. The repertoire holds thousands of distinct CDR3 sequences, with over 15% as singletons. The source material was lung tumor tissue, sampled at surgery. These receptors were obtained from a female donor with early-stage non-small cell lung cancer. The CDR3 runs from the conserved cysteine through the conserved F or W. D genes are given only for firm matches. A clone size is listed for some rows: how often the clone was seen (once, few, many), or a class if it is expanded.

clone size	D gene	V gene	J gene	CDR3 DNA	CDR3 protein
medium-sized	NA	TRBV4-3	TRBJ1-2	TGCGCCAGCAGCCAAGACGGGGTCGAGGGCTACACCTTC	CASSQDGVEGYTF
few	TRBD1	TRBV5-1	TRBJ2-6	TGCGCCAGCAGCTCGGGACAGCTCGACGTCCTGACTTTC	CASSSGQLDVLTF
few	TRBD2	TRBV7-9	TRBJ2-3	TGTGCCAGCGAGGACTGGGGCGGGGGGACCACAGATACGCAGTATTTT	CASEDWGGGTTDTQYF
NA	NA	TRBV7-8	TRBJ2-5	TGTGCCAGCAGCCTACGGGACTTTCAAGAGACCCAGTACTTC	CASSLRDFQETQYF
few	TRBD2	TRBV5-1	TRBJ2-3	TGCGCCAGCAAATCGGAAATAGGCGGGGGAAAAGATACGCAGTATTTT	CASKSEIGGGKDTQYF
once	TRBD1	TRBV9	TRBJ1-6	TGTGCCAGCAGAGCACAGGGGGGTCGCAATTCACCCCTCCACTTT	CASRAQGGRNSPLHF
NA	TRBD2	TRBV20-1	TRBJ2-3	TGCAGTGCTAGAGCTTGGAGCGGGGGTGCAGATACGCAGTATTTT	CSARAWSGGADTQYF
NA	NA	TRBV12-3/TRBV12-4	TRBJ2-5	TGTGCCAGCAGTTGGAACTACGGGGAGACCCAGTACTTC	CASSWNYGETQYF
NA	NA	TRBV5-1	TRBJ2-5	TGCGCCAGCAGCTTAAACGGGGGACAGAACCAAGAGACCCAGTACTTC	CASSLNGGQNQETQYF
NA	NA	TRBV5-6	TRBJ1-5	TGTGCCAGCAGCCCGTCACGGATTCTAAATAGCAATCAGCCCCAGCATTTT	CASSPSRILNSNQPQHF
NA	NA	TRBV12-3/TRBV12-4	TRBJ2-1	TGTGCCAGCAGTTTGATCGGGGGGCTCAATGAGCAGTTCTTC	CASSLIGGLNEQFF
NA	TRBD2	TRBV29-1	TRBJ2-5	TGCAGCGTCGCCTCTCGGGCGGGGGGGGAGACCCAGTACTTC	CSVASRAGGETQYF
few	TRBD1	TRBV5-1	TRBJ2-5	TGCGCCAGCAGCTTTTTGGGACAGCAACAAGAGACCCAGTACTTC	CASSFLGQQQETQYF
few	TRBD1	TRBV20-1	TRBJ1-5	TGCAGTGCTACAGGGGGCTGGAGCAATCAGCCCCAGCATTTT	CSATGGWSNQPQHF
NA	NA	TRBV20-1	TRBJ2-7	TGCAGTGCTACCGGACAATACGAGCAGTACTTC	CSATGQYEQYF
NA	NA	TRBV11-3	TRBJ2-4	TGTGCCAGCAGCTTAGAAGCCGGCAGTCGCATTCAGTACTTC	CASSLEAGSRIQYF
NA	NA	TRBV28	TRBJ1-1	TGTGCCAGCAGTGAAACAGGGAGGGGAAAAAATGAAGCTTTCTTT	CASSETGRGKNEAFF
few	TRBD2	TRBV12-3/TRBV12-4	TRBJ2-5	TGTGCCAGCAGTTTTCGGGGGGAAGAGACCCAGTACTTC	CASSFRGEETQYF
medium-sized	TRBD1	TRBV7-2	TRBJ2-5	TGTGCCAGCAGCCCACAGGGGGCCCAACAAGAGACCCAGTACTTC	CASSPQGAQQETQYF
NA	NA	TRBV2	TRBJ2-3	TGTGCCAGCAGGATGGGGGGGGCCATCCTCACAGATACGCAGTATTTT	CASRMGGAILTDTQYF
few	NA	TRBV20-1	TRBJ2-7	TGCAGTGCTAGAGTTGGGTGGAACTACGAGCAGTACTTC	CSARVGWNYEQYF
NA	NA	TRBV10-3	TRBJ2-5	TGTGCCATCAGCCCAGGGCGGGGCGAGACCCAGTACTTC	CAISPGRGETQYF
medium-sized	TRBD2	TRBV12-3/TRBV12-4	TRBJ2-1	TGTGCCAGCAGTTTACGGCCTACGGTTGCGGGGGGCCTCCAGTTCTTC	CASSLRPTVAGGLQFF
medium-sized	TRBD2	TRBV5-1	TRBJ2-1	TGCGCCAGCAGCTTGTACGGCGGACTAGCGGTCCTCTACAATGAGCAGTTCTTC	CASSLYGGLAVLYNEQFF
few	NA	TRBV20-1	TRBJ2-1	TGCAGTGCTAGTAAACAGACCTACAATGAGCAGTTCTTC	CSASKQTYNEQFF
NA	NA	TRBV28	TRBJ2-4	TGTGCCAGCATGGGGGCAATAGAAAGAGCCAAAAACATTCAGTACTTC	CASMGAIERAKNIQYF
NA	NA	TRBV5-1	TRBJ1-6	TGCGCCAGCAGCTTGGCCAGCGGGGGCGCAGGGTCCTATAATTCACCCCTCCACTTT	CASSLASGGAGSYNSPLHF
medium-sized	TRBD2	TRBV19	TRBJ2-5	TGTGCCAGTCGCCCGGGGGGGCCTTGGGAGACCCAGTACTTC	CASRPGGPWETQYF
NA	NA	TRBV7-6	TRBJ1-6	TGTGCCAGCAGCCCCGGGACCTGGAATTCACCCCTCCACTTT	CASSPGTWNSPLHF
NA	TRBD2	TRBV18	TRBJ2-1	TGTGCCAGCTCACCACTAGCGGGGGTTTCCCATGAGCAGTTCTTC	CASSPLAGVSHEQFF
NA	NA	TRBV10-3	TRBJ2-4	TGTGCCATCAGTGGGGACACCGCCGACGACATTCAGTACTTC	CAISGDTADDIQYF
NA	NA	TRBV20-1	TRBJ1-5	TGCAGTGCTAGTCTCAGCTTTAGCAATCAGCCCCAGCATTTT	CSASLSFSNQPQHF
NA	NA	TRBV5-1	TRBJ1-2	TGCGCCAGCAGCCCTGGGGACAATTATTACACCTTC	CASSPGDNYYTF
medium-sized	NA	TRBV11-2	TRBJ1-1	TGTGCCAGCAGCTTATCTCATCTCTTTCCCGCGAACACTGAAGCTTTCTTT	CASSLSHLFPANTEAFF
medium-sized	NA	TRBV7-9	TRBJ2-7	TGTGCCAGCTGCTCAGACTCCAGAAGTCGGCTTACCTACGAGCAGTACTTC	CASCSDSRSRLTYEQYF
medium-sized	TRBD1	TRBV12-3/TRBV12-4	TRBJ2-6	TGTGCCAGCAGTCATCAGGGGGCTAGAGCTGGGGCCAACGTCCTGACTTTC	CASSHQGARAGANVLTF
few	TRBD2	TRBV18	TRBJ2-7	TGTGCCAGCTCACCGCGCGGGAGTTACGAGCAGTACTTC	CASSPRGSYEQYF
few	NA	TRBV30	TRBJ2-7	TGTGCCTGGAGTGGCCAGGTCTCCTACGAGCAGTACTTC	CAWSGQVSYEQYF
few	NA	TRBV18	TRBJ1-4	TGTGCCAGCTCACCACAGCAGGGTGGTAATGAAAAACTGTTTTTT	CASSPQQGGNEKLFF
few	NA	TRBV25-1	TRBJ2-7	TGTGCCAGCAGAGCCGGCCTGGCTGAGCAGTACTTC	CASRAGLAEQYF
NA	TRBD2	TRBV20-1	TRBJ2-7	TGCAGTGCTACCCTCCGAACTAGCGGGGTTTACGAGCAGTACTTC	CSATLRTSGVYEQYF
NA	NA	TRBV3-1	TRBJ1-1	TGTGCCAGCAGCCAAGCCTGGGACACGAACACTGAAGCTTTCTTT	CASSQAWDTNTEAFF